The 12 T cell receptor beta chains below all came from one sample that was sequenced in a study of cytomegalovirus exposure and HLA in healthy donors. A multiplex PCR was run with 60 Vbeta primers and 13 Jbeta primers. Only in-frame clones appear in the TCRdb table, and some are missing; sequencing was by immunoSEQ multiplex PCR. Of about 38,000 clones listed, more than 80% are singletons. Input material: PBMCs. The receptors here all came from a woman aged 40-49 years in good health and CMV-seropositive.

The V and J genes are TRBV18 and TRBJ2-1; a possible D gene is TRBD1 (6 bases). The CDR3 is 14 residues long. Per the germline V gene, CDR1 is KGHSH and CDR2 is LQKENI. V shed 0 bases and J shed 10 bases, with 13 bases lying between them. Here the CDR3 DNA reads TGTGCCAGCTCACCACCTCCCGGGACAAAGGAGCAGTTCTTC. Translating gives CASSPPPGTKEQFF.

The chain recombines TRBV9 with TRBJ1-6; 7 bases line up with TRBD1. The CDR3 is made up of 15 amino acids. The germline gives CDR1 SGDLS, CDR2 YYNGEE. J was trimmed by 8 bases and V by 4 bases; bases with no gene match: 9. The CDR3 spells CASSRGTDNHSPLHF. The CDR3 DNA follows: TGTGCCAGCAGCCGCGGGACAGATAACCATTCACCCCTCCACTTT.

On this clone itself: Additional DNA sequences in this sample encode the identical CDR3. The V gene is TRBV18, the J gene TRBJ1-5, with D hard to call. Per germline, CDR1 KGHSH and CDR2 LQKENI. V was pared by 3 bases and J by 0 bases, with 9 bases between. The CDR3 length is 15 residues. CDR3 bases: TGTGCCAGCTCACCGCGCCGGTATAGCAATCAGCCCCAGCATTTT. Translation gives CASSPRRYSNQPQHF.

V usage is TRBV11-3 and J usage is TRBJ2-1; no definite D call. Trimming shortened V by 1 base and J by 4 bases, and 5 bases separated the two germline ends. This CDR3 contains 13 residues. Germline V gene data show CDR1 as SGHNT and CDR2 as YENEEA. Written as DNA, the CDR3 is TGTGCCAGCAGCTTAGTCCCATACAATGAGCAGTTCTTC. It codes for CASSLVPYNEQFF.

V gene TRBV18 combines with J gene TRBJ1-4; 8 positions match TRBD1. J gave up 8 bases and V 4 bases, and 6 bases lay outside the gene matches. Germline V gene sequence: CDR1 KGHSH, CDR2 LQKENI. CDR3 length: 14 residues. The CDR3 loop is CASSRGQGGEKLFF. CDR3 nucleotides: TGTGCCAGCTCACGCGGACAGGGAGGGGAAAAACTGTTTTTT.

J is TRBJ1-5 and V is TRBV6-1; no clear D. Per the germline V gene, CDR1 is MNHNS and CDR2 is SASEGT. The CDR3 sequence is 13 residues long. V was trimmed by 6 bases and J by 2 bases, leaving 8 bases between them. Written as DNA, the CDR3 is TGTGCCAGCAGCTCAGAGGGCAATCAGCCCCAGCATTTT. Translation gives CASSSEGNQPQHF.

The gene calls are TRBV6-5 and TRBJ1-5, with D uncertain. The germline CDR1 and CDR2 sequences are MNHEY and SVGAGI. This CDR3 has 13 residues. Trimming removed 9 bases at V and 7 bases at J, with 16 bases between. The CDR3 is CASSTGVQQPQHF. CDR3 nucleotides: TGTGCCAGTTCTACCGGGGTCCAGCAGCCCCAGCATTTT.

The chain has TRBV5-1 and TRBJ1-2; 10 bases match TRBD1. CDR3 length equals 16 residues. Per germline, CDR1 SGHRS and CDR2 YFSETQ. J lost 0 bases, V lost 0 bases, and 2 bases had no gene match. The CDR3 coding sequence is TGCGCCAGCAGCTTGGATGGGACAGGGGCTAACTATGGCTACACCTTC. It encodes CASSLDGTGANYGYTF.

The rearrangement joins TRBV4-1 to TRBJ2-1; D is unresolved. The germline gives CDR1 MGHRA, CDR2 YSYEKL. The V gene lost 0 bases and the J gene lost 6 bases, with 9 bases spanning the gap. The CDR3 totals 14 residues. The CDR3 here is CASSQDAQFNEQFF. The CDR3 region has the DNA TGCGCCAGCAGCCAAGATGCCCAGTTCAATGAGCAGTTCTTC.

The chain's CDR3 is CASSLHSGGELFF. The CDR3 nucleotides read TGTGCCAGCAGCTTACACAGCGGCGGGGAGCTGTTTTTT. The chain carries TRBV7-2 and TRBJ2-2; perhaps TRBD2 as D (5 bases). The CDR3 has 13 amino acids. Germline CDR1 reads SGHTA; CDR2 reads FQGNSA. Trimming removed 2 bases from V and 7 bases from J, with 8 bases in between.

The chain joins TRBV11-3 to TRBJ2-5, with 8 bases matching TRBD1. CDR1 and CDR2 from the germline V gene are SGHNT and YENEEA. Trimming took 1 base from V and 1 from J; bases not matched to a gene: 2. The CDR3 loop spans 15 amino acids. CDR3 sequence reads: CASSLAQGAQETQYF. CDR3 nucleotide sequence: TGTGCCAGCAGCTTAGCTCAGGGGGCCCAAGAGACCCAGTACTTC.

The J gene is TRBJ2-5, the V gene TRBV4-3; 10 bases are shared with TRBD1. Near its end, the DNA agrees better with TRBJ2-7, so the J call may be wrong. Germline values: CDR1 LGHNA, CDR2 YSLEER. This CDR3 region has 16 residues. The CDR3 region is CASTPSWGQGPDEQYF. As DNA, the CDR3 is TGCGCCAGCACCCCAAGTTGGGGACAGGGGCCTGACGAGCAGTACTTC.